The rows below give T cell receptor beta chains drawn from one sample of a study of shared clonotypes between healthy human individuals. The repertoire was sequenced with immunoSEQ multiplex PCR; TCRdb's copy has only in-frame clones and lacks some. The sample holds about 2.1 million clones, 90% to 95% seen once. The specimen was naive CD8+ T cells from PBMCs. These receptors came from a young man in good health. Some clones in this sample may be carry-over from other donors' samples. CDR3s include the opening cysteine and the closing phenylalanine or tryptophan. The order of the fields is J gene, V gene, clone size, D gene, CDR3 DNA, CDR3 protein. D genes are given only for firm matches. Size is stated for part of the rows, as once, few or many counts, or as a class when the clone is expanded.

j_gene: TRBJ2-1; v_gene: TRBV27; abundance: .; d_gene: .; CDR3nt: TGTGCCAGCAGTTTATCAGGGAATGAGCAGTTCTTC; CDR3aa: CASSLSGNEQFF
j_gene: TRBJ2-7; v_gene: TRBV30; abundance: .; d_gene: .; CDR3nt: TGTGCCTGGACGCTAGCCGGCGGAGAGCAGTACTTC; CDR3aa: CAWTLAGGEQYF
j_gene: TRBJ1-2; v_gene: TRBV7-9; abundance: many; d_gene: .; CDR3nt: TGTGCCAGCAGCCTTGAAGGAGGGAGGAACTATGGCTACACCTTC; CDR3aa: CASSLEGGRNYGYTF
j_gene: TRBJ2-1; v_gene: TRBV27; abundance: .; d_gene: TRBD2; CDR3nt: TGTGCCAGCAGTTTGACTCTAGCGGGAGCATATGAGCAGTTCTTC; CDR3aa: CASSLTLAGAYEQFF
j_gene: TRBJ2-5; v_gene: TRBV14; abundance: .; d_gene: .; CDR3nt: TGTGCCAGCAGCCAAGATGGTCGGCAGGGTGTAGAGACCCAGTACTTC; CDR3aa: CASSQDGRQGVETQYF
j_gene: TRBJ2-1; v_gene: TRBV27; abundance: .; d_gene: .; CDR3nt: TGTGCCAGCAGTTTAAGCCTCGGGGCAGGGTCCTACAATGAGCAGTTCTTC; CDR3aa: CASSLSLGAGSYNEQFF
j_gene: TRBJ2-1; v_gene: TRBV13; abundance: .; d_gene: .; CDR3nt: TGTGCCAGCAGCTTAGAGGGCGGGACCCTATACAATGAGCAGTTCTTC; CDR3aa: CASSLEGGTLYNEQFF
j_gene: TRBJ2-5; v_gene: TRBV5-1; abundance: .; d_gene: .; CDR3nt: TGCGCCAGCAGCTTGGCCGGGGTGGTCGTAGAGACCCAGTACTTC; CDR3aa: CASSLAGVVVETQYF
j_gene: TRBJ2-7; v_gene: TRBV28; abundance: .; d_gene: .; CDR3nt: TGTGCCAGCAGTCCAGCGGACCTTTACACGTACCACGAGCAGTACTTC; CDR3aa: CASSPADLYTYHEQYF
j_gene: TRBJ2-3; v_gene: TRBV11-3; abundance: .; d_gene: TRBD1; CDR3nt: TGTGCCAGCAGCTGGGGACAGACAGATACGCAGTATTTT; CDR3aa: CASSWGQTDTQYF
j_gene: TRBJ2-7; v_gene: TRBV27; abundance: .; d_gene: TRBD2; CDR3nt: TGTGCCAGCATGTGGGCTAGCGGACTAAAAGACGAGCAGTACTTC; CDR3aa: CASMWASGLKDEQYF
j_gene: TRBJ2-4; v_gene: TRBV19; abundance: .; d_gene: .; CDR3nt: TGTGCCAGTAGTATTAAGGGATTGGAAAACATTCAGTACTTC; CDR3aa: CASSIKGLENIQYF
j_gene: TRBJ2-5; v_gene: TRBV29-1; abundance: .; d_gene: .; CDR3nt: TGCAGCGTTCCGGGTACGGGGACCCAGTACTTC; CDR3aa: CSVPGTGTQYF
j_gene: TRBJ2-7; v_gene: TRBV27; abundance: .; d_gene: .; CDR3nt: TGTGCCAGCAGTTTATTACCAGGGGACCCCTACGAGCAGTACTTC; CDR3aa: CASSLLPGDPYEQYF
j_gene: TRBJ2-6; v_gene: TRBV7-2; abundance: .; d_gene: .; CDR3nt: TGTGCCAGCAGCTCTAGAGCCAGCTCTGGGGCCAACGTCCTGACTTTC; CDR3aa: CASSSRASSGANVLTF
j_gene: TRBJ2-3; v_gene: TRBV27; abundance: .; d_gene: TRBD2; CDR3nt: TGTGCCAGCACTCAATTAGCGGGAGACCCCACAGATACGCAGTATTTT; CDR3aa: CASTQLAGDPTDTQYF
j_gene: TRBJ1-2; v_gene: TRBV5-6; abundance: .; d_gene: .; CDR3nt: TGTGCCAGCAGCTTGGGAAACTATGGCTACACCTTC; CDR3aa: CASSLGNYGYTF
j_gene: TRBJ2-7; v_gene: TRBV28; abundance: .; d_gene: TRBD2; CDR3nt: TGTGCCAGCAGTGGCCGGCTAGCGGGAGTGTACGAGCAGTACTTC; CDR3aa: CASSGRLAGVYEQYF
j_gene: TRBJ2-1; v_gene: TRBV11-1; abundance: .; d_gene: .; CDR3nt: TGTGCCAGCAGCTTAGTGGGACTTCCAGGAGAGCAGTTCTTC; CDR3aa: CASSLVGLPGEQFF
j_gene: TRBJ2-1; v_gene: TRBV15; abundance: .; d_gene: TRBD1; CDR3nt: TGTGCCACCATAGGCAGGGGGCTACGGAATGAGCAGTTCTTC; CDR3aa: CATIGRGLRNEQFF
j_gene: TRBJ1-5; v_gene: TRBV27; abundance: once; d_gene: TRBD1; CDR3nt: TGTGCCAGCAGGACAGGGATGGGTTACAATCAGCCCCAGCATTTT; CDR3aa: CASRTGMGYNQPQHF
j_gene: TRBJ2-7; v_gene: TRBV7-2; abundance: .; d_gene: TRBD2; CDR3nt: TGTGCCAGCAGCCAACGGGACTACACCTACGAGCAGTACTTC; CDR3aa: CASSQRDYTYEQYF
j_gene: TRBJ2-1; v_gene: TRBV11-2; abundance: .; d_gene: TRBD2; CDR3nt: TGTGCCAGCAGCTTAGGACTAGCGGTCTTCAATGAGCAGTTCTTC; CDR3aa: CASSLGLAVFNEQFF
j_gene: TRBJ2-7; v_gene: TRBV27; abundance: .; d_gene: .; CDR3nt: TGTGCCAGCAGTTTCCAGGGGTTCACCTACGAGCAGTACTTC; CDR3aa: CASSFQGFTYEQYF
j_gene: TRBJ2-1; v_gene: TRBV2; abundance: once; d_gene: .; CDR3nt: TGTGCCAGCAGTGAAGGCCCCGGGCTGGCTAACAATGAGCAGTTCTTC; CDR3aa: CASSEGPGLANNEQFF
j_gene: TRBJ2-5; v_gene: TRBV5-5; abundance: .; d_gene: .; CDR3nt: TGTGCCAGCAGCCCCTGGGACAAATTAGAGACCCAGTACTTC; CDR3aa: CASSPWDKLETQYF
j_gene: TRBJ1-2; v_gene: TRBV2; abundance: .; d_gene: .; CDR3nt: TGTGCCAGCAGCGGGACGAGTTATTATGGCTACACCTTC; CDR3aa: CASSGTSYYGYTF
j_gene: TRBJ2-2; v_gene: TRBV9; abundance: .; d_gene: .; CDR3nt: TGTGCCAGCAGCGTAGACGGGAGTAACACCGGGGAGCTGTTTTTT; CDR3aa: CASSVDGSNTGELFF
j_gene: TRBJ2-2; v_gene: TRBV10-3; abundance: once; d_gene: TRBD1; CDR3nt: TGTGCCATCGGGACAGGAGCGAACACCGGGGAGCTGTTTTTT; CDR3aa: CAIGTGANTGELFF
j_gene: TRBJ2-7; v_gene: TRBV19; abundance: .; d_gene: .; CDR3nt: TGTGCCAGTAGTATCGGGCTAGCTTCCTACGAGCAGTACTTC; CDR3aa: CASSIGLASYEQYF
j_gene: TRBJ2-2; v_gene: TRBV7-9; abundance: few; d_gene: TRBD1; CDR3nt: TGTGCCAGCAGAAGAGGACAGGGGAACACCGGGGAGCTGTTTTTT; CDR3aa: CASRRGQGNTGELFF
j_gene: TRBJ1-5; v_gene: TRBV28; abundance: .; d_gene: .; CDR3nt: TGTGCCAGCAGTTTTGATTACAGGGTTCAGCCCCAGCATTTT; CDR3aa: CASSFDYRVQPQHF
j_gene: TRBJ1-4; v_gene: TRBV4-1; abundance: .; d_gene: .; CDR3nt: TGCGCCAGCAGCCAAGACCCAGGACGGATGGATGGGGAAAAACTGTTTTTT; CDR3aa: CASSQDPGRMDGEKLFF